This T cell receptor (beta chain) was identified in a study of OX40 agonist ivuxolimab in advanced cancers. Study information: A male proportion of about 80% was recorded, with mean age 60 years and range roughly 20 to 90.

This CDR3 region has 16 residues. Germline CDR1 reads SGHNT; CDR2 reads YYREEE (reference sequence). V trimming: 0 bases; J trimming: 2 bases; junction bases outside the gene matches: 1. The assay was immunoSEQ multiplex PCR, and TCRdb's table has in-frame clones only and misses some. This repertoire shows approximately 69,000 clones, over 60% found once; its top ten account for 2% to 2.5%. The chain couples TRBV5-4 to TRBJ2-5, with 13 bases lining up with TRBD2. This TCR was sampled from an adult with an advanced solid tumor such as melanoma, head and neck, liver or kidney cancer. The sequencing used CD4+ or CD8+ T cells sorted from blood, collected in a trial of the OX40 agonist ivuxolimab. CDR3 in amino acids: CASSLATSGGQETQYF. In nucleotides, the CDR3 is TGTGCCAGCAGCTTGGCGACTAGCGGGGGGCAAGAGACCCAGTACTTC.